Here is one TCR beta chain with its context. In its sample, this clone was seen once. The antigen it binds to is not known. The record has no base qualities; no much larger clone is one base away. Using the deep immunoSEQ assay, TCR CDR3 regions were amplified from genomic DNA by multiplex PCR. Extracted genomic DNA from each cell subset was spread evenly across all wells of several immunoSEQ 96-well plates, with each plate serving as a replicate. For sorted subsets, 200 to 250 ng of genomic DNA, equivalent to some 30,000 T cell genomes, went into each replicate PCR. The purified libraries were quantified using a Qubit 3.0 fluorometer, sized with a Bioanalyzer 2100, and then quantified again using the KAPA Library Quantification kit. A separate single-read 150-cycle Illumina NextSeq 550 flow cell was used to sequence each immunoSEQ 96-well plate. The source study handled its data this way. Because only junctional sequences without quality scores were contained in the immunoSEQ output, filtering matching that applied to full-length reads could not be performed. To assign V/J genes and CDR3, sequences were annotated using PyIR, a Python wrapper for IgBLAST v1.9, with IMGT germline references. Reads with weak V/J assignments (E-value above 1e-6), missing CDR3, stop codons, out-of-frame junctions, or ambiguous translated residues were removed. A V3J clonotype was defined by an identical inferred V gene, J gene, and CDR3 amino acid sequence. Percentage overlap between repertoires was calculated by dividing the number of shared unique clonotypes by the size of the smaller repertoire. Three approaches were used to assess repertoire richness: RTK rarefaction, the Chao1 estimator, and Recon v2.1 estimates of unobserved clonotypes. Generation probabilities were computed with OLGA for all TCRbeta clonotypes obtained by the gDNA method from a handful of donors. Drawn from immuneACCESS, this table holds only the in-frame rearrangements with V and J called that TCRdb kept. Clones are partly lost; checked studies trace under half to an unresolved V gene and leave the rest unexplained. V, J and clone size derive from that table, while D and trimming were established from the DNA sequence. This sample comprises around 1.1 million clones, about 80% of them detected only once. Roughly 0.61% of the sample goes to the ten largest clones.

The CDR3 spans 15 residues, from the cysteine through the phenylalanine. The CDR3 DNA has 45 bases and is translated from base 1. The germline V gene specifies SGHTA as CDR1 and FQGNSA as CDR2. V sheds 0 bases and J sheds 2 bases, leaving 11 bases between their ends. This sample was included in a study of shared clonotypes between healthy human individuals (TCRdb year 2020). Notes on the research overall: A few men and two women, aged 18 to 49 years, made up the cohort. To estimate repertoire size and how much clonotype sharing occurs between individuals, the study deeply sequenced the blood TCR repertoires of five healthy adults. Leukapheresis yielded between about 0.9 and 10 billion PBMCs per donor. For each donor, CD4 naive and CD4 memory were each given three plates, CD8 naive was given two plates, and CD8 memory was given one plate. Libraries were prepared and TCR repertoires were sequenced by different laboratories using diverse techniques, in order to increase sequencing depth and limit assay-specific biases. Findings and caveats that apply to the study as a whole: Pairwise subsampling indicated that sequencing depth was expected to affect the degree of clonotype sharing among donors. The genetic and exposure-history diversity represented was limited by the small number of donors. Incomplete sequencing was indicated by rarefaction of sorted-subset datasets, despite the large sequencing depth. Estimated clonotype richness was generally larger for naive than for memory subsets. Only blood was sampled, and tissue TCR repertoires likely differ from those in blood. About 5% of naive CD4, 3% to 3.5% of naive CD8, roughly 2.4% of memory CD4, and about 0.4% of memory CD8 clonotypes were shared across several donors. Higher generation probabilities were observed for clonotypes shared by all four sorted-subset donors than for non-shared clonotypes.

The donors were healthy, HIV-negative adults who had no recently reported acute infections or vaccinations. Every donor was a Caucasian adult living in Nashville, Tennessee, USA. CD4+ T cells were enriched by magnetic negative selection, after which naive cells were positively selected on CD45RA and the negative fraction was taken as the memory subset. Blood was obtained by leukapheresis, after which PBMCs were separated by Ficoll-Histopaque density gradient centrifugation and cryopreserved in liquid nitrogen vapor phase. Purity and quantity of every magnetically sorted T cell population were checked by analytical flow cytometry. Genomic DNA was isolated from every sorted fraction and measured by UV absorbance on a Nanodrop 2000c.

This receptor was taken from a man aged 18 to 35 in good health. Some clones in this sample may be carry-over from other donors' samples. Sequencing input: memory CD4+ T cells from PBMCs. Taken with the paper, the label for cell subset or site translates to: CD45RA-negative fraction. The sequence links TRBV7-2 to TRBJ2-7, with no D gene named confidently. The CDR3 amino acid sequence is: CASSLAMAAAYEQYF. The DNA reads TGTGCCAGCAGCTTAGCGATGGCAGCAGCCTACGAGCAGTACTTC. The full variable domain, completed from the reference TRBV7-2 and TRBJ2-7 proteins outside the CDR3, reads GAGVSQSPSNKVTEKGKDVELRCDPISGHTALYWYRQSLGQGLEFLIYFQGNSAPDKSGLPSDRFSAERTGGSVSTLTIQRTQQEDSAVYLCASSLAMAAAYEQYFGPGTRLTVT.